The T cell receptor beta chain under discussion was sequenced for a study of molecular identifiers for immune sequencing clone quantification. Whole-study results and caveats: Highly expanded clone sizes could end up underestimated if a barcode were shared by identical TCR molecules.

This clonotype was found many times. Antigen unknown. TCRdb reprocessed the PCR reads with MiXCR, giving one entry per CDR3 protein. The sample has approximately 680,000 distinct CDR3 sequences; about 25% are singletons. The germline gives CDR1 MGHRA, CDR2 YSYEKL. This CDR3 contains 12 residues. Trimming pared 0 bases from V and 6 bases from J, leaving 6 bases between. The sequencing input was naive CD8+ T cells from blood, with Jurkat cell RNA spiked in. Indicated subset: FACS-sorted CD8+CD4-CCR7+CD45RA+ naive T cells. The V and J genes are TRBV4-1 and TRBJ2-7; D not resolved. The TCR was taken from a human donor in good health. Some libraries in this study had Jurkat cell RNA spiked in. CDR3 nucleotides: TGCGCCAGCAGCCAAGAGGGCCGCGAGCAGTACTTC. Residues: CASSQEGREQYF.